The 19 T cell receptor beta chains below all came from one sample that was sequenced in a study of regulatory T cells in long-lasting Graves disease. Time point noted: newly diagnosed GD, antithyroid drugs for less than 3 months. Extracted RNA from PBMCs served as the source of the TCR library. Through Arm-PCR of CDR3 regions and iRepertoire HTBI primers, TCR beta libraries were built. From the multiplex PCR reads, TCRdb called clonotypes with MiXCR, one entry per CDR3 protein. The sample has about 530,000 distinct CDR3 sequences, 15% to 20% seen once; the top ten hold approximately 25%. The same data also contributed to another study, on T cells in Graves' hyperthyroidism and ophthalmopathy.

Specimen: peripheral blood mononuclear cells (PBMCs), collected at new diagnosis, from a patient treated with antithyroid drugs. These TCRs come from a woman aged 35-60 years with Graves disease.

Regarding this clonotype: This clone may be a read error of a much larger clone one base away. This sequence joins TRBV6-2 or TRBV6-3 and TRBJ1-1, with D unresolved. This CDR3 comprises 14 residues. Germline-derived CDR1 and CDR2 are MNHEY and SVGEGT. The CDR3 here is CATSYSSGYGEAFF. The CDR3 coding sequence is TGTGCCACCAGTTACTCGAGCGGTTACGGTGAAGCTTTCTTT.

The chain links TRBV7-3 to TRBJ1-4, with 8 bases fitting TRBD1. The CDR3 is 13 amino acids. Germline lookup yields CDR1 SGHTA and CDR2 FQGTGA. V was clipped by 5 bases and J by 7 bases; unmatched bases: 3. The CDR3: CASSAGQGEKLFF. The CDR3 bases are TGTGCCAGCAGCGCCGGACAGGGTGAAAAACTGTTTTTT.

This clonotype was seen at least ten times. The V and J genes are TRBV5-1 and TRBJ1-1; no firm D call. The length of the CDR3 is 14 residues. V lost 3 bases and J 1 base, leaving 10 bases between the germline ends. Germline-derived CDR1 and CDR2 are SGHRS and YFSETQ. The CDR3 region is CASSWNTENTEAFF. The CDR3 bases are TGCGCCAGCAGCTGGAATACAGAGAACACTGAAGCTTTCTTT.

A few counts support this clonotype. The gene calls are TRBV14 and TRBJ2-2, with D uncertain. The V and J ends lost 3 bases and 1 base respectively, with 9 bases between them. Germline V lookup: CDR1 SGHDN, CDR2 FVKESK. The CDR3 totals 15 residues. The CDR3 sequence is CASSHLGQNTGELFF. In nucleotides, the CDR3 is TGTGCCAGCAGCCACTTAGGGCAGAACACCGGGGAGCTGTTTTTT.

There are many counts of this clonotype. The rearrangement uses TRBV2 and TRBJ2-2, with a tentative D call TRBD2 (6 bases). CDR1 is SNHLY, CDR2 FYNNEI, per germline. V lost 2 bases to trimming and J lost 5 bases, with 15 bases between them. This CDR3 has 16 amino acids. Here the CDR3 DNA reads TGTGCCAGCAGTGAAAGAGTGGGGGGATGGACCGGGGAGCTGTTTTTT. It specifies CASSERVGGWTGELFF.

Only a few counts were recorded for this clonotype. This chain links TRBV9 with TRBJ2-7; a weak D match, TRBD1 (6 bases). CDR1 and CDR2 (germline): SGDLS, YYNGEE. Trimming shortened V by 0 bases and J by 3 bases, and 19 bases separated the two germline ends. The CDR3 totals 17 residues. The DNA of the CDR3 is TGTGCCAGCAGCGTAGGGCAGGGGCCAACACCCAACTACGAGCAGTACTTC. It translates to CASSVGQGPTPNYEQYF.

As to this clonotype: This may arise from a read error, as a much more abundant clone is one base away. The chain carries TRBV12-3 or TRBV12-4 and TRBJ2-1, with 9 nucleotides matching TRBD1. Losses at the gene ends were 6 bases for V and 13 bases for J; bases not matched to a gene: 13. There are 14 residues in the CDR3. CDR3 sequence: CASRSTGGRETQFF. Here the CDR3 DNA reads TGTGCCAGCAGGTCCACAGGGGGCCGAGAGACCCAGTTCTTC.

The sample holds a few counts of this clonotype. This chain links TRBV30 with TRBJ1-4; no reliable D call. The CDR3 extends over 15 amino acids. V gave up 0 bases and J gave up 0 bases, with 8 bases separating them. Germline CDR1 is GTSNPN and CDR2 is SVGIG (reference sequence). DNA for the CDR3: TGTGCCTGGAGTGTTGGCGGCGCAACTAATGAAAAACTGTTTTTT. It yields the protein CAWSVGGATNEKLFF.

In this sample, this clonotype turned up many times. CDR3 DNA sequence: TGTGCCAGCAGTCCAGGGGCAGTCTTGACCTACGAGCAGTACTTC. Translated: CASSPGAVLTYEQYF. This chain links TRBV28 with TRBJ2-7, with D possibly being TRBD1 (6 bases). Germline CDR1 reads MDHEN; CDR2 reads SYDVKM. The CDR3 runs 15 residues. V shed 5 bases and J shed 2 bases, with 16 bases lying between them.

The table lists this clonotype with many counts. The chain has TRBV2 and TRBJ2-3, with 14 positions matching TRBD2. CDR1 SNHLY and CDR2 FYNNEI come from the germline V gene. V was clipped by 7 bases and J by 6 bases; unmatched bases: 6. CDR3 length: 15 amino acids. The CDR3 nucleotides are TGTGCCAGCAAAGTGACTAGCGGGGGGGAGGATACGCAGTATTTT. Its translation: CASKVTSGGEDTQYF.

At least ten counts were recorded for this clonotype. The rearrangement links TRBV2 to TRBJ1-4; D unclear. V lost 7 bases to trimming and J lost 7 bases, with 10 bases between them. Germline CDR1 and CDR2: SNHLY and FYNNEI. The CDR3 spans 12 residues. As DNA, the CDR3 is TGTGCCAGCATGATAGGTTTTGAAAAACTGTTTTTT. This sequence encodes CASMIGFEKLFF.

There are a few counts of this clonotype. The CDR3, as DNA: TGTGCCAGCAGTACCCCCGGGACAGGGGGAGTGGGGGAGCTGTTTTTT. It is translated as CASSTPGTGGVGELFF. This chain connects TRBV12-3 or TRBV12-4 to TRBJ2-2; 11 bases map to TRBD1. V trimming: 5 bases; J trimming: 8 bases; junction bases outside the gene matches: 10. The CDR3 consists of 16 residues.

This clonotype has more than one count but fewer than ten. V gene TRBV7-2 combines with J gene TRBJ1-2; D remains ambiguous. The CDR3 spans 14 residues. The germline gives CDR1 SGHTA, CDR2 FQGNSA. The V end was cut by 1 base, the J end by 3 bases, with 9 bases between. Here the CDR3 DNA reads TGTGCCAGCAGCTTAGTGCACGGAGACTATGGCTACACCTTC. Amino acid sequence: CASSLVHGDYGYTF.

A few counts support this clonotype. The CDR3, as DNA: TGTGCCATCAAAGACAGGGGGCCGGGGAACACTGAAGCTTTCTTT. It is translated as CAIKDRGPGNTEAFF. The chain employs TRBV10-3 and TRBJ1-1; 10 nucleotides line up with TRBD1. With 7 bases clipped from V and 1 base from J, the junction kept 6 bases outside the gene matches. The CDR3 sequence is 15 residues long. Germline CDR1 reads ENHRY; CDR2 reads SYGVKD.

This clonotype was seen repeatedly, ten times or more. The CDR3 reads CASSESGGGAADTQYF. The CDR3 bases are TGTGCCAGCAGTGAAAGTGGCGGGGGGGCCGCAGATACGCAGTATTTT. The chain uses TRBV6-2 or TRBV6-3 and TRBJ2-3; 9 bases line up with TRBD2. In germline, CDR1 is MNHEY, CDR2 SVGEGT. V was clipped by 5 bases and J by 4 bases; unmatched bases: 10. This CDR3 spans 16 amino acids.

There are many counts of this clonotype. The chain combines TRBV7-9 with TRBJ2-1, with TRBD2 matching 10 bases. Per germline, CDR1 SEHNR and CDR2 FQNEAQ (reference sequence). This CDR3 is 15 amino acids long. Trimming took 5 bases from V and 5 from J; bases not matched to a gene: 6. The CDR3 sequence is CASSTLAGAHNEQFF. The DNA for the CDR3 is TGTGCCAGCAGCACGCTAGCGGGGGCTCACAATGAGCAGTTCTTC. Full variable domain (remainder filled in from reference TRBV7-9 and TRBJ2-1): DTGVSQNPRHKITKRGQNVTFRCDPISEHNRLYWYRQTLGQGPEFLTYFQNEAQLEKSRLLSDRFSAERPKGSFSTLEIQRTEQGDSAMYLCASSTLAGAHNEQFFGPGTRLTVL.

This clonotype was detected many times. The J gene is TRBJ2-7, the V gene TRBV6-1; D is perhaps TRBD1 or TRBD2 (6 bases each). This CDR3 is 15 amino acids long. Trimming removed 5 bases from V and 5 bases from J, with 19 bases in between. Per the germline V gene, CDR1 is MNHNS and CDR2 is SASEGT. CDR3 DNA sequence: TGTGCCAGCAGTCGCCCGGGACATCGGAGGGACGAGCAGTACTTC. Protein: CASSRPGHRRDEQYF.

About this clonotype: Just one base apart from a much larger clone, this may be a read error. The chain is built from TRBV20-1 and TRBJ2-7; D possibly corresponds to TRBD2 (6 bases). Between the trimmed V and J ends, which lost 0 bases and 6 bases, there was a span of 9 bases. The CDR3 runs to 12 residues. Per germline, CDR1 DFQATT and CDR2 SNEGSKA (reference sequence). The CDR3 spells CSARDGGAEQYF. The DNA for the CDR3 is TGCAGTGCTAGAGATGGCGGGGCCGAGCAGTACTTC.

In this sample, this clonotype turned up a few times. This sequence joins TRBV3-1 and TRBJ2-2; 12 positions match TRBD2. The CDR3 runs 17 residues. CDR1 LGHDT and CDR2 YNNKEL come from the germline V gene (reference sequence). V lost 1 base to trimming and J lost 5 bases; unmatched junction nucleotides: 5. CDR3 bases: TGTGCCAGCAGCCAAGGGACTAGCGGGGTGAGAACCGGGGAGCTGTTTTTT. This codes for CASSQGTSGVRTGELFF.